This TCR beta chain originates from a study of response to subunit inactivated influenza vaccine. This clonotype was seen many times. Its antigen is still unknown. Germline assignment: CDR1 SGHRS and CDR2 YFSETQ. The CDR3 spans 13 residues. V lost 3 bases to trimming and J lost 4 bases, with 10 bases between them. Using its own MiXCR run on the RT-PCR reads, TCRdb lists one record per CDR3 protein. This sample has 650,000 to 700,000 distinct CDR3 sequences; 15% to 17% occur once, and the top ten carry 9.5% to 13%. Points from the study as a whole: Every seasonal influenza vaccination brings in few new T cells, the authors suggested.

The chain combines TRBV5-1 with TRBJ2-5, with D possibly being TRBD1 (6 bases). Sequenced here: PBMCs from blood, sampled roughly 13 days after vaccination. This clonotype was obtained from a man aged 45 to 65 who received an inactivated influenza vaccine. In nucleotides, the CDR3 is TGCGCCAGCAGCTGGACAGTTGGAGAGACCCAGTACTTC. This encodes CASSWTVGETQYF.